In its sample, the clone carrying this T cell receptor (beta chain) was seen a few times. Its target is not known. This sample was taken from a study of identical twins. Germline CDR1 is SGHDT and CDR2 is YYEEEE. The V gene lost 1 base and the J gene lost 7 bases, with 18 bases spanning the gap. The CDR3 loop spans 16 amino acids. TCRdb ran MiXCR on the 5' RACE reads and lists one entry per CDR3 protein. The table shows around 290,000 distinct CDR3 sequences, with roughly 10% occurring only once. Study outcomes and limitations: Without tracking the same donors, conclusions rested on cross-sectional statistical analysis. With abundant cord blood beta clonotypes, insertions were fewer; memory repertoires showed no such pattern. Twins' surplus sharing was weaker for beta out-of-frame sequences.

Another study also made use of these data, one on yellow fever vaccine responses in identical twins. That paper states: Reportedly, the response of twins' T cells to the vaccine seemed partly convergent, partly personalized.

The sequence came from a woman aged 18-29 years in good health. V and J are TRBV5-6 and TRBJ2-1; D is ambiguous. The sample taken for sequencing was CD8+ T cells sorted from blood. CDR3 nucleotide sequence: TGTGCCAGCAGCTTGTTTGCAGAATCTAATTCTAATGAGCAGTTCTTC. Its protein product is CASSLFAESNSNEQFF.